This T cell receptor (beta chain) was sequenced in a study of shared clonotypes between healthy human individuals. In the study overall: The study used three CD4 naive, three CD4 memory, two CD8 naive and one CD8 memory plate per donor.

Naive CD8 cells comprised CD45RO-negative, CCR7-positively selected cells, excluding terminally differentiated effector memory CD45RA+ cells. The donors, healthy adults who were HIV-negative, had experienced no recent acute infections or vaccinations. Looked up from germline, CDR1 is SGHAT and CDR2 is FQNNGV. The CDR3 is 15 amino acids. V trimming: 3 bases; J trimming: 0 bases; junction bases outside the gene matches: 2. Clones were read by immunoSEQ multiplex PCR, and TCRdb kept only the in-frame ones, dropping some. The sample has 2 million to 2.5 million clones; approximately 95% are singletons. Study conclusions and caveats: On the whole, naive subsets had larger estimated richness than memory subsets had.

As for this clone: The antigen remains unidentified.

Input material: naive CD8+ T cells sorted from blood. The chain employs TRBV11-2 and TRBJ1-5; 7 bases are shared with TRBD1. The TCR comes from a man in his late teens or twenties in good health. DNA of the CDR3: TGTGCCAGCAGCTTCGGGACAGATAGCAATCAGCCCCAGCATTTT. This encodes CASSFGTDSNQPQHF.